Detailed here is one T cell receptor beta chain. Its antigen is still unknown. Germline CDR1 ENHRY, CDR2 SYGVKD. V was pared by 3 bases and J by 4 bases, with 18 bases between. This CDR3 contains 16 residues. These data are taken from a study of T cell responses to AZD1222 COVID-19 vaccine. Whole-study findings and limits: Rises in breadth and depth of Spike-specific TCRs came after two AZD1222 doses. In a largely white British group with more females than males, clonal diversity was possibly underestimated. Epitopes outside B.1.351 and B.1.1.7 mutated regions reportedly drew nearly half of spike TCRs.

Assay: immunoSEQ multiplex PCR; the TCRdb copy retains only in-frame clones and omits some. The sample yields 100,000 to 150,000 clones, more than 85% seen once. The chain recombines TRBV10-3 with TRBJ1-1; D is undetermined. The TCR comes from an adult in good health. The source material was peripheral blood, sampled on day 0 of MenACWY control vaccination. The CDR3 sequence: CAISEGGRGLGTEAFF. CDR3 nucleotide sequence: TGTGCCATCAGTGAAGGCGGGCGGGGTTTGGGCACTGAAGCTTTCTTT.